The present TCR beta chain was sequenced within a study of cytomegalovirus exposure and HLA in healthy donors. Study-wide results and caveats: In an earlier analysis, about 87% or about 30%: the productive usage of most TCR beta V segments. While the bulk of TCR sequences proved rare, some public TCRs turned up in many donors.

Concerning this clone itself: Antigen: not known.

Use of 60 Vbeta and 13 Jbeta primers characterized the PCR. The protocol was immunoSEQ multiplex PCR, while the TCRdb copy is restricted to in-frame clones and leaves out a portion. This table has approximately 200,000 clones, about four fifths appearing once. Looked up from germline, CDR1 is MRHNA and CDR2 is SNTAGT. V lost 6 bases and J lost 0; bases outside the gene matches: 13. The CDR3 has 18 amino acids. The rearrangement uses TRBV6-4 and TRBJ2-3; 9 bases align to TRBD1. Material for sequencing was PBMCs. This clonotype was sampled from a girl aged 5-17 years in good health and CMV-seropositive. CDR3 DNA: TGTGCCAGCAGCCCTTCCCCCGGGGACAGGGCGAGCACAGATACGCAGTATTTT. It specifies CASSPSPGDRASTDTQYF.